The 2 T cell receptor beta chains below were found in one sample sequenced in a study of CD8+CD57+ T cells in acquired aplastic anemia. TCR beta VDJ combinations and CDR3 sequences were profiled from genomic DNA. TCRdb reprocessed the reads via MiXCR and lists one record per CDR3 protein. Here the sample spans about 190,000 distinct CDR3 sequences, 54% being singletons. The sequencing sample was made of sorted CD4+, CD8+, or CD8+CD57+ T cells (not recorded which) from PBMCs. The receptors come from a human donor in good health, serving as a control.

This clonotype was seen many times. V and J are TRBV24-1 and TRBJ1-6; D is uncertain. This CDR3 contains 14 residues. With 3 bases removed from V and 8 bases from J, the gap between germline ends came to 10 bases. Germline CDR1 and CDR2: KGHDR and SFDVKD. The CDR3 region is CATSDGLEDSPLHF. Here the CDR3 DNA reads TGTGCCACCAGTGATGGTTTAGAGGATTCACCCCTCCACTTT.

This clonotype was seen at least ten times. The junction departs from germline at one end; a sequencing error may be responsible. V gene TRBV7-7 combines with J gene TRBJ2-1; 8 bases match TRBD2. The CDR3 consists of 15 residues. Germline lookup yields CDR1 SSHAT and CDR2 FNYEAQ (reference sequence). The CDR3 DNA reads TGCGCCAGCAGCCTTAGCGGGGCATCCTACAATGAGCAGTTCTTC. Its protein is CASSLSGASYNEQFF.